The 9 T cell receptor beta chains below all came from one sample that was sequenced in a study of shared clonotypes between healthy human individuals. TCRdb's table, derived via immunoSEQ multiplex PCR, lists solely in-frame clones and lacks some. This sample has approximately 2.5 million clones, with approximately 94% found just once. The specimen sequenced was naive CD4+ T cells from PBMCs. As for subset: CD45RA+ positively selected. The receptors here all came from a man between 18 and 29 years old in good health. Some clones in this sample may be carry-over from other donors' samples.

The chain uses TRBV7-3 and TRBJ2-1; 8 nucleotides align to TRBD1. The germline V gene has CDR1 SGHTA and CDR2 FQGTGA. The CDR3 loop spans 15 amino acids. Trimming removed 5 bases from V and 6 bases from J; junction bases left unmatched: 9. CDR3 nucleotide sequence: TGTGCCAGCAGCATCGGGACAGGTCGGTTCAATGAGCAGTTCTTC. Translated, it gives CASSIGTGRFNEQFF.

This clone appeared once. Other DNA sequences from this sample encode an identical CDR3 as well. This chain joins TRBV7-9 and TRBJ2-7; the match to TRBD1 covers 7 bases. Trimming at V came to 5 bases and at J to 3 bases, leaving 4 bases not matched to a gene. This CDR3 comprises 13 residues. CDR1 is SEHNR and CDR2 is FQNEAQ in the germline V gene (reference sequence). As DNA, the CDR3 is TGTGCCAGCAGCCGGACAGGAGACTACGAGCAGTACTTC. Protein: CASSRTGDYEQYF.

This clone was counted once. This chain uses TRBV7-3 with TRBJ2-1; TRBD1 matches at 7 bases. There are 12 residues in the CDR3. The ends lost 4 bases at V and 10 bases at J; junction bases unmatched: 4. The germline CDR1 and CDR2 sequences are SGHTA and FQGTGA. For the CDR3, the DNA is TGTGCCAGCAGCTCGACAGGGCAAGAGCAGTTCTTC. The encoded protein is CASSSTGQEQFF.

The chain couples TRBV7-9 to TRBJ2-7; the D is unclear. CDR1 SEHNR and CDR2 FQNEAQ come from the germline V gene (reference sequence). The CDR3 is made up of 15 amino acids. Trimming took 1 base from V and 1 from J, leaving 11 bases between them. CDR3 in amino acids: CASSLEGGYSYEQYF. The DNA for the CDR3 is TGTGCCAGCAGCTTAGAGGGCGGTTATTCCTACGAGCAGTACTTC.

The chain carries TRBV5-6 and TRBJ2-1; D might be TRBD1 (5 bases). The CDR3 is 14 residues long. Germline CDR1 SGHDT, CDR2 YYEEEE. V lost 3 bases and J lost 4, with 11 bases in between. CDR3 sequence (DNA): TGTGCCAGCAGCTCCCCGACAGCATACAATGAGCAGTTCTTC. Translated, it gives CASSSPTAYNEQFF.

This chain links TRBV18 with TRBJ2-3; possibly TRBD1 for D (5 bases). V dropped 5 bases and J dropped 7 bases, with 10 bases sitting between them. Germline CDR1 reads KGHSH; CDR2 reads LQKENI. This CDR3 has 12 residues. The CDR3 is CASSEGANTQYF. CDR3 DNA sequence: TGTGCCAGCTCAGAAGGGGCAAATACGCAGTATTTT.

This chain links TRBV28 with TRBJ1-1, with D possibly being TRBD1 (6 bases). In germline, CDR1 is MDHEN, CDR2 SYDVKM. Trimming stripped 7 bases from V and 3 bases from J, with 12 bases between. The CDR3 covers 13 residues. The CDR3: CASIQGRDTEAFF. In DNA, the CDR3 is TGTGCCAGCATCCAGGGGCGGGACACTGAAGCTTTCTTT.

With regard to this clone: Other DNA sequences in the same sample also yield this CDR3. The V call is TRBV5-1, the J call TRBJ2-7; tentatively, D is TRBD2 (6 bases). Germline lookup yields CDR1 SGHRS and CDR2 YFSETQ. Trimming pared 4 bases from V and 0 bases from J, leaving 11 bases between. This CDR3 contains 14 residues. This chain's CDR3 is CASSHGTLSYEQYF. The CDR3 coding sequence is TGCGCCAGCAGCCACGGGACTCTCTCCTACGAGCAGTACTTC.

The rearrangement links TRBV23-1 to TRBJ2-3, with TRBD2 identical over 7 bases. TRBV23-1 is designated an ORF whose function remains uncertain. J lost 3 bases, V lost 8 bases, and 14 bases had no gene match. CDR3 length equals 16 residues. The CDR3 sequence is CASSRGGLAVTDTQYF. For the CDR3, the DNA is TGCGCCAGCTCCCGAGGTGGTCTAGCGGTAACAGATACGCAGTATTTT.